A single TCR beta chain is shown here with its context. Its matching antigen is unknown. Then a second PCR, running roughly 7 to 11 cycles, was carried out with a sample-barcoded 5' primer and a J-beta primer mix. TCRdb recomputed calls from the 5' RACE reads with MiXCR, one row per CDR3 protein. Among approximately 490,000 distinct CDR3 sequences listed, 24% were seen once. The V and J ends lost 2 bases and 2 bases respectively, with 1 base between them. Per germline, CDR1 MNHEY and CDR2 SVGEGT. There are 12 residues in the CDR3. These data are taken from a study of blood T cells in healthy people across ages. Points from the study as a whole: As naive T cell percentage varied, TCR beta diversity correlated strongly with it.

Caucasian individuals from Russia who were healthy and aged roughly 6 to 100 acted as donors. Isolating PBMCs gave at least 6 million of these cells per sample. This sample also belongs to another study, concerning T cells of mothers and their children.

The rearrangement links TRBV6-2 or TRBV6-3 to TRBJ1-5; D unclear. Sequencing was performed on blood. The receptor was derived from a boy between 10 and 17 years old in good health. CDR3 sequence: CASSYGNQPQHF. As DNA, the CDR3 is TGTGCCAGCAGTTACGGCAATCAGCCCCAGCATTTT.